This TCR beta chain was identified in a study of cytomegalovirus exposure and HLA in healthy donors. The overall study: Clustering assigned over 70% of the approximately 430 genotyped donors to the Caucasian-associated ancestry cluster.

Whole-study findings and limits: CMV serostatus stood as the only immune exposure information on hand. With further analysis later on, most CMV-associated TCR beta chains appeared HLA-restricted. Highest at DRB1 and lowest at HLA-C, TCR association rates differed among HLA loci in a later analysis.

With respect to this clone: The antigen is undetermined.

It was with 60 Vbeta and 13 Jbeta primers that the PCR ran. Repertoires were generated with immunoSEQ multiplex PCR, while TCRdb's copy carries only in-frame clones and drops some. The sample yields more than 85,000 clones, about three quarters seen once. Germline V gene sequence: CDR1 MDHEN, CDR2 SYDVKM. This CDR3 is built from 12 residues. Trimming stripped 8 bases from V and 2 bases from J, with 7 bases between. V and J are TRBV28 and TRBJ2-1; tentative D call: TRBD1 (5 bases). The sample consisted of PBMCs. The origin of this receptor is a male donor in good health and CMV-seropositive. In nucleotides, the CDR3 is TGTGCCAGCTGCAGGGCCTACAATGAGCAGTTCTTC. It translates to CASCRAYNEQFF.